This T cell receptor (beta chain) derives from a study of blood T cell repertoires in COVID-19. Study in general: COVID-19 samples, acute and convalescent, were from the United States, Italy and Spain.

Original handling: Using reference gene primer amplification, nucleated cell counts were estimated. Assay: immunoSEQ multiplex PCR; the TCRdb copy retains only in-frame clones and omits some. The D gene and trimming were derived from the DNA, and the V and J assignments and clone size from that table. This sample has about 55,000 clones; 70% to 90% occur once, and the top ten carry approximately 12%. The germline CDR1 and CDR2 sequences are MDHEN and SYDVKM. The CDR3 totals 14 residues. Losses at the gene ends were 4 bases for V and 1 base for J; bases not matched to a gene: 4. The TCR was taken from a human donor in a cohort sampled during active COVID-19. The V and J genes are TRBV28 and TRBJ2-7, with 7 bases identical to TRBD1. Sequencing was performed on peripheral blood. As DNA, the CDR3 is TGTGCCAGCAGTTCGGGACAGCAATCCTACGAGCAGTACTTC. Its translation is CASSSGQQSYEQYF.